These 32 T cell receptor beta chains were sequenced from one sample in a study of T cells in Graves' hyperthyroidism and ophthalmopathy. Amplification of TCR beta CDR3 regions was performed using RNA transcripts as template. The HTBI primer set drove a first-round RT-PCR of the TCR CDR3. TCRdb processed the multiplex PCR reads anew with MiXCR; each CDR3 protein has one entry. Of 540,000 or so distinct CDR3 sequences in the sample, about 43% were seen once. Sequencing was performed on peripheral blood or thyroid tissue (not recorded which). The receptors were gathered from an adult woman with Graves' disease, either hyperthyroidism or ophthalmopathy (not recorded which).

The chain combines TRBV10-3 with TRBJ2-7; D ambiguous. The CDR3 is 14 residues long. Between the trimmed V and J ends, which lost 4 bases and 5 bases, there was a span of 15 bases. Germline CDR1 reads ENHRY; CDR2 reads SYGVKD. CDR3 in DNA: TGTGCCATCAGTGCTGCCGGAGTTGGGAACGAGCAGTACTTC. It specifies CAISAAGVGNEQYF.

CDR3 sequence: CAISRLAANTGELFF. Here the CDR3 DNA reads TGTGCCATCAGTAGACTAGCAGCGAACACCGGGGAGCTGTTTTTT. The chain recombines TRBV10-3 with TRBJ2-2, with 7 bases aligning to TRBD2. The CDR3 length is 15 residues. From germline, CDR1 is ENHRY and CDR2 SYGVKD. Trimming at V came to 5 bases and at J to 0 bases, leaving 3 bases not matched to a gene.

This clonotype was detected many times. The chain carries TRBV29-1 and TRBJ2-7, with D hard to call. Per germline, CDR1 SQVTM and CDR2 ANQGSEA. This CDR3 comprises 10 residues. Trimming removed 5 bases from V and 2 bases from J, with 4 bases in between. The DNA for the CDR3 is TGCAGCGTTATAACCTACGAGCAGTACTTC. Protein product: CSVITYEQYF.

This chain uses TRBV18 with TRBJ1-6, with TRBD1 matching 11 bases. The germline CDR1 and CDR2 sequences are KGHSH and LQKENI. V lost 3 bases to trimming and J lost 10 bases; unmatched junction nucleotides: 8. The CDR3 runs to 16 residues. The CDR3 here is CASSPNRDRGKSPLHF. The CDR3 nucleotides read TGTGCCAGCTCACCCAACCGGGACAGGGGGAAATCACCCCTCCACTTT.

V is TRBV20-1 and J is TRBJ1-2, with TRBD1 identical over 7 bases. The CDR3 is 16 amino acids. Germline trimming cut 6 bases from V and 1 base from J; bases unmatched to any gene: 14. CDR1 DFQATT and CDR2 SNEGSKA come from the germline V gene (reference sequence). CDR3 loop: CSAPRTGGGGNYGYTF. CDR3 DNA: TGCAGTGCCCCCAGGACAGGTGGGGGCGGTAACTATGGCTACACCTTC.

Many counts were recorded for this clonotype. The gene calls are TRBV28 and TRBJ1-6; tentatively, D is TRBD1 (5 bases). Germline V gene data show CDR1 as MDHEN and CDR2 as SYDVKM. Trimming pared 5 bases from V and 12 bases from J, leaving 11 bases between. The CDR3 extends over 12 amino acids. As DNA, the CDR3 is TGTGCCAGCAGTGAGTCAGGGAGACCCCTCCACTTT. Its protein is CASSESGRPLHF.

This clonotype was observed once. The genes are TRBV7-2 and TRBJ2-3, with 10 bases lining up with TRBD2. The CDR3 is 16 residues long. Germline loops: CDR1 SGHTA, CDR2 FQGNSA. V lost 5 bases to trimming and J lost 5 bases; unmatched junction nucleotides: 10. CDR3 sequence: CASSPTVERGGDTQYF. The CDR3 DNA follows: TGTGCCAGCAGCCCGACCGTAGAGCGGGGGGGAGATACGCAGTATTTT.

V gene TRBV5-1 combines with J gene TRBJ2-6, with D unclear. CDR1 and CDR2 from the germline V gene are SGHRS and YFSETQ. Trimming pared 6 bases from V and 0 bases from J, leaving 4 bases between. The CDR3 covers 13 residues. CDR3 amino acids: CASTNSGANVLTF. CDR3 nucleotide sequence: TGCGCCAGCACCAACTCTGGGGCCAACGTCCTGACTTTC.

This chain links TRBV7-6 with TRBJ2-7, with no clear D. V was clipped by 3 bases and J by 9 bases, with 15 bases between them. This CDR3 has 13 amino acids. CDR1 and CDR2 (germline): SGHVS, FNYEAQ. CDR3 residues: CASSLLKVLGQYF. The CDR3 DNA reads TGTGCCAGCAGCTTGCTCAAGGTCCTCGGGCAGTACTTC.

CDR3 sequence reads: CASIGGHGYTF. As DNA, the CDR3 is TGTGCCAGCATCGGTGGTCATGGCTACACCTTC. J is TRBJ1-2 and V is TRBV7-6; D remains unclear. The CDR3 spans 11 residues. Germline V lookup: CDR1 SGHVS, CDR2 FNYEAQ. The V end lost 7 bases, the J end lost 6 bases, and 9 bases lay between the germline ends.

The chain combines TRBV20-1 with TRBJ1-5, with 8 nucleotides matching TRBD1. The CDR3 extends over 15 amino acids. The V and J ends lost 6 bases and 1 base, in that order; junction bases with no gene match: 8. Germline V gene lookup returns CDR1 DFQATT and CDR2 SNEGSKA (reference sequence). CDR3 sequence: CSATDRDYSNQPQHF. The CDR3 nucleotides read TGCAGTGCCACGGACAGGGACTACAGCAATCAGCCCCAGCATTTT.

This clonotype showed up just once. The rearrangement joins TRBV20-1 to TRBJ1-4, with 8 bases aligning to TRBD1. Per germline, CDR1 DFQATT and CDR2 SNEGSKA (reference sequence). CDR3 size: 13 residues. The J segment lost 7 bases and the V segment lost 6 bases, leaving 7 bases of the junction unmatched. The CDR3: CSANQGASEKLFF. The CDR3 nucleotides read TGCAGTGCCAATCAGGGGGCGAGTGAAAAACTGTTTTTT.

This clonotype was recorded many times. V gene TRBV27 combines with J gene TRBJ1-1; D not certain. The CDR3 covers 13 residues. Trimming took off 6 bases at V and 0 bases at J, with 8 bases between the two ends. The V gene's germline CDR1 is MNHEY and CDR2 SMNVEV (reference sequence). CDR3 DNA sequence: TGTGCCAGCAGCAATCAAGTGAACACTGAAGCTTTCTTT. It specifies CASSNQVNTEAFF.

This clonotype was observed many times. V and J are TRBV7-2 and TRBJ2-7, with D tentatively TRBD1 or TRBD2 (5 bases each). V was cut by 5 bases and J by 2 bases, with 13 bases left in between. Germline V gives CDR1 SGHTA, CDR2 FQGNSA. This CDR3 has 14 residues. This chain's CDR3 is CASSPRPGPYEQYF. The CDR3 bases are TGTGCCAGCAGCCCCCGACCGGGGCCCTACGAGCAGTACTTC.

This clonotype was observed many times. The chain combines TRBV16 with TRBJ1-2; no reliable D call. Per the germline V gene, CDR1 is KGHSY and CDR2 is FQNENV. V dropped 0 bases and J dropped 2 bases, with 10 bases sitting between them. The CDR3 runs 15 residues. This chain's CDR3 is CASSQSTVPNYGYTF. In DNA, the CDR3 is TGTGCCAGCAGCCAATCCACAGTCCCCAACTATGGCTACACCTTC.

V usage is TRBV5-1 and J usage is TRBJ2-3; D gene uncertain. Germline V lookup: CDR1 SGHRS, CDR2 YFSETQ. This CDR3 region has 13 residues. Trimming removed 0 bases from V and 4 bases from J, with 6 bases in between. The CDR3 region is CASSLDQADTQYF. The CDR3 region has the DNA TGCGCCAGCAGCTTGGACCAGGCAGATACGCAGTATTTT.

This clonotype showed up many times. This rearrangement joins TRBV10-3 to TRBJ2-7; D is tentatively TRBD1 or TRBD2 (6 bases each). This CDR3 has 14 amino acids. CDR1 and CDR2 (germline): ENHRY, SYGVKD. V was trimmed by 4 bases and J by 3 bases, leaving 13 bases between them. The CDR3, as DNA: TGTGCCATCAGTGTGCGGGACACGGACTACGAGCAGTACTTC. Amino acid sequence: CAISVRDTDYEQYF.

CDR3: CATSRDVSYGYTF. The CDR3 DNA follows: TGTGCCACCAGCAGAGATGTGAGCTATGGCTACACCTTC. V and J are TRBV15 and TRBJ1-2; D is uncertain. Trimming pared 0 bases from V and 4 bases from J, leaving 6 bases between. Per the germline V gene, CDR1 is LNHNV and CDR2 is YYDKDF (reference sequence). CDR3 length equals 13 residues.

For this clonotype: This may be a read error, as it is one base from a much larger clone. The CDR3 ends on some other residue instead of the conserved phenylalanine or tryptophan, so this is likely a read error. The V gene is TRBV4-1, the J gene TRBJ1-4; D is ambiguous. CDR3 length: 13 amino acids. Trimming pared 6 bases from V and 8 bases from J, leaving 13 bases between. Germline CDR1 MGHRA, CDR2 YSYEKL. CDR3 coding DNA: TGCGCCAGCAGTCGGACTCCCAGGGAAAAACTGTTTCTT. Translated, it gives CASSRTPREKLFL.

V is TRBV15 and J is TRBJ1-4; perhaps TRBD1 as D (5 bases). Per the germline V gene, CDR1 is LNHNV and CDR2 is YYDKDF (reference sequence). The CDR3 totals 16 residues. Deletions cut 3 bases from V and 4 bases from J, with 15 bases between. The CDR3 bases are TGTGCCACCAGCAGGGCCCCCGGGACGGGTAATGAAAAACTGTTTTTT. This sequence encodes CATSRAPGTGNEKLFF.

The rearrangement uses TRBV2 and TRBJ1-6; maybe TRBD1 (6 bases). The length of the CDR3 is 15 residues. Between the trimmed V and J ends, which lost 2 bases and 11 bases, there was a span of 16 bases. Germline V gene lookup returns CDR1 SNHLY and CDR2 FYNNEI. Here the CDR3 DNA reads TGTGCCAGCAGTGAACGGGACACCGGGGGGACACCCCTCCACTTT. Amino acids: CASSERDTGGTPLHF.

This clonotype turned up a few times. This is likely a read error, given that the CDR3 carries no conserved phenylalanine or tryptophan at its end. It is unclear where the CDR3 begins or ends on the DNA, so no DNA is shown, and the CDR3 is as TCRdb lists it. This chain connects TRBV7-9 to TRBJ2-7; the table assigns TRBD1, which was not confirmed against the DNA. Germline CDR1 and CDR2: SEHNR and FQNEAQ (reference sequence). The CDR3 totals 13 residues, both ends included. This CDR3 is CASSPTLPGTRNR.

About this clonotype: One junction end disagrees with the germline gene, perhaps due to a read error. The rearrangement links TRBV7-2 to TRBJ2-5; TRBD2 matches 7 bases. Germline CDR1 reads SGHTA; CDR2 reads FQGNSA. The CDR3 contains 14 residues. The CDR3 nucleotides read TGTGCCATCGCAAGCGGGACCCCGCAAGAGGCCCAGTACTTC. Translation gives CAIASGTPQEAQYF.

Comments on this clonotype: Germline and junction disagree at one end, which may indicate a read error. This chain joins TRBV7-8 and TRBJ2-2; the D is unclear. CDR3 length equals 13 residues. Germline-derived CDR1 and CDR2 are SGHVS and FQNEAQ. CDR3 coding DNA: TGCGCCAGCAGCCGTACAAACACCGGGGAGCTGTTTTTT. Translated, it gives CASSRTNTGELFF.

This clonotype has at least ten counts. The chain has TRBV11-2 and TRBJ1-1; D unresolved. This CDR3 contains 14 residues. Germline loops: CDR1 SGHAT, CDR2 FQNNGV. The germline V and J ends were trimmed by 2 bases and 2 bases, with 9 bases remaining between them. The CDR3 region is CASSLRVPNTEAFF. The CDR3 DNA follows: TGTGCCAGCAGCTTAAGGGTCCCTAACACTGAAGCTTTCTTT. The full variable domain, in which reference TRBV11-2 and TRBJ1-1 provide the parts outside the CDR3, is EAGVAQSPRYKIIEKRQSVAFWCNPISGHATLYWYQQILGQGPKLLIQFQNNGVVDDSQLPKDRFSAERLKGVDSTLKIQPAKLEDSAVYLCASSLRVPNTEAFFGQGTRLTVV.

This clonotype was seen more than once but under ten times. Given a much more abundant clone one base away, this may be a read error. The chain links TRBV20-1 to TRBJ2-7; 9 bases are a match to TRBD2. V trimming: 4 bases; J trimming: 0 bases; junction bases outside the gene matches: 10. Germline CDR1 reads DFQATT; CDR2 reads SNEGSKA (reference sequence). The CDR3 runs 16 residues. The CDR3 DNA is TGCAGTGCTACCCCGGGTAGCGGGGGAAGCTCCTACGAGCAGTACTTC. It yields the protein CSATPGSGGSSYEQYF.

In its sample, this clonotype was seen a few times. The rearrangement joins TRBV30 to TRBJ1-5; no reliable D call. The V end lost 2 bases, the J end lost 8 bases, and 10 bases lay between the germline ends. This CDR3 has 12 amino acids. In germline, CDR1 is GTSNPN, CDR2 SVGIG (reference sequence). The CDR3 sequence: CAWSPGNEPQHF. CDR3 coding DNA: TGTGCCTGGAGTCCGGGAAACGAGCCCCAGCATTTT. The full variable domain, its missing parts supplied by reference TRBV30 and TRBJ1-5, is SQTIHQWPATLVQPVGSPLSLECTVEGTSNPNLYWYRQAAGRGLQLLFYSVGIGQISSEVPQNLSASRPQDRQFILSSKKLLLSDSGFYLCAWSPGNEPQHFGDGTRLSIL.

The gene calls are TRBV7-8 and TRBJ1-5; possible D gene TRBD1, 6 bases. CDR1 and CDR2 from the germline V gene are SGHVS and FQNEAQ. The CDR3 covers 21 residues. V lost 5 bases, J lost 1 base, and 30 bases lay in between. CDR3 protein: CASSQQSVTGTRGRSNQPQHF. The CDR3 DNA is TGTGCCAGCAGCCAGCAGAGCGTCACCGGGACAAGGGGCAGGAGCAATCAGCCCCAGCATTTT.

For this clonotype: No conserved phenylalanine or tryptophan ends this CDR3, so it is likely a read error. The limits of the CDR3 on the DNA are not certain, so only TCRdb's listed CDR3 is given. V and J are TRBV7-2 and TRBJ1-3; the D call of TRBD1 is as the table states it, not checked on the DNA. The germline V gene has CDR1 SGHTA and CDR2 FQGNSA. The CDR3 is made up of 10 amino acids, end residues included. The CDR3 loop reads CASSPQGGNT.

The rearrangement joins TRBV7-2 to TRBJ1-5, with D possibly called TRBD1 or TRBD2 (6 bases each). The closer fit of TRBJ2-3 to the DNA end suggests the J call may be wrong. This CDR3 is 17 amino acids long. In germline, CDR1 is SGHTA, CDR2 FQGNSA. The CDR3 DNA is TGTGCCAGCACCAGAAGAACCGGGGGCGGGGTGACAGATACGCAGTATTTT. It codes for CASTRRTGGGVTDTQYF.

This clonotype has ten or more counts. The chain employs TRBV15 and TRBJ1-2; D gene unclear. V gave up 2 bases and J gave up 7 bases, with 11 bases separating them. The CDR3 consists of 13 residues. Per the germline V gene, CDR1 is LNHNV and CDR2 is YYDKDF (reference sequence). The DNA for the CDR3 is TGTGCCACCAGCAGACGTATGGCTCCTGGCTACACCTTC. It translates to CATSRRMAPGYTF.

The gene calls are TRBV2 and TRBJ1-5; 7 bases align to TRBD1. After removal of 5 bases from V and 0 bases from J, the junction contained 4 bases not matched to a gene. This CDR3 region has 15 residues. CDR1 SNHLY and CDR2 FYNNEI come from the germline V gene. CDR3 in DNA: TGTGCCAGCAGTAGCGGGACAGATAGCAATCAGCCCCAGCATTTT. Amino acid sequence: CASSSGTDSNQPQHF.